Presented here are 2 T cell receptor beta chains from one specimen sequenced in a study of cytomegalovirus exposure and HLA in healthy donors. The study ran its PCR with 60 Vbeta and 13 Jbeta primers. Produced via immunoSEQ multiplex PCR; TCRdb's table is partial and in-frame only. The sample has 150,000 to 200,000 clones, 84% seen once. The sequenced sample was PBMCs. These receptors all stem from a man between 18 and 29 years old in good health and CMV-seronegative.

A single count supports this clone. The chain uses TRBV29-1 and TRBJ2-1; D gene unclear. Germline CDR1 is SQVTM and CDR2 is ANQGSEA. Trimming cost V 6 bases and J 3 bases, with 3 bases left between them. The CDR3 is 10 residues long. CDR3 sequence (DNA): TGCAGCGTCTTCTACAATGAGCAGTTCTTC. Protein: CSVFYNEQFF.

This clone was recorded once. The V gene is TRBV5-4, the J gene TRBJ1-1; D remains ambiguous. CDR1 is SGHNT, CDR2 YYREEE, per germline (reference sequence). Trimming shortened V by 4 bases and J by 0 bases, and 13 bases separated the two germline ends. The CDR3 spans 15 residues. CDR3 sequence: CASSPPAGMNTEAFF. The CDR3 DNA follows: TGTGCCAGCAGCCCCCCAGCGGGGATGAACACTGAAGCTTTCTTT.